This TCR beta chain is drawn from a study of T cell changes during pregnancy in multiple sclerosis. Libraries were prepared by immunoSEQ multiplex PCR; TCRdb keeps only in-frame clonotypes and omits some of them. The sample carries approximately 90,000 clones, around 94% recorded once. This CDR3 comprises 11 residues. CDR1 is SGHRS and CDR2 is YFSETQ in the germline V gene. V lost 5 bases, J lost 3 bases, and 5 bases lay in between. The sequence was collected from a female donor with multiple sclerosis, enrolled in a pregnancy study. The chain combines TRBV5-1 with TRBJ1-1; D gene unclear. Sequenced material: peripheral blood, taken after pregnancy. The DNA for the CDR3 is TGCGCCAGCAGATCCTACACTGAAGCTTTCTTT. This translates into CASRSYTEAFF.